One sample yielded the 21 T cell receptor beta chains listed below, sequenced in a study of T cells in Graves' hyperthyroidism and ophthalmopathy. Amplification of TCR beta CDR3 regions was performed using RNA transcripts as template. The HTBI primer set was used in a first-round RT-PCR of the TCR CDR3. TCRdb re-called the multiplex PCR reads through MiXCR, storing one row per CDR3 protein. Seen here are about 520,000 distinct CDR3 sequences, less than 25% observed once, and the top ten hold about 10%. Material: blood. Receptors originate from a woman aged 25 to 39 with Graves' ophthalmopathy.

This clonotype has a handful of counts. The chain recombines TRBV5-1 with TRBJ2-7; TRBD1 matches 9 bases. J was trimmed by 5 bases and V by 4 bases; bases with no gene match: 7. The CDR3 covers 14 residues. Germline loops: CDR1 SGHRS, CDR2 YFSETQ. Here the CDR3 reads CASSAGDRVNEQYF. The CDR3 DNA is TGCGCCAGCAGCGCCGGGGACAGGGTGAACGAGCAGTACTTC.

In this sample, this clonotype turned up many times. The V gene is TRBV6-5, the J gene TRBJ1-2, with D maybe TRBD1 (6 bases). Deletions cut 2 bases from V and 6 bases from J, with 13 bases between. Germline lookup yields CDR1 MNHEY and CDR2 SVGAGI. The CDR3 contains 14 residues. In nucleotides, the CDR3 is TGTGCCAGCAGTTACCCCGGGACAAGTAATGGCTACACCTTC. It is translated as CASSYPGTSNGYTF.

This clonotype came up many times. This rearrangement joins TRBV29-1 to TRBJ2-2; D unclear. V was pared by 6 bases and J by 4 bases, with 18 bases between. Germline V gene data show CDR1 as SQVTM and CDR2 as ANQGSEA. The CDR3 covers 15 residues. Here the CDR3 reads CSVDSPGDPTGELFF. CDR3 bases: TGCAGCGTAGACTCGCCTGGGGATCCCACCGGGGAGCTGTTTTTT.

The rearrangement joins TRBV19 to TRBJ1-2; unclear D gene. Between the trimmed V and J ends, which lost 5 bases and 5 bases, there was a span of 18 bases. This CDR3 spans 15 amino acids. CDR1 LNHDA and CDR2 SQIVND come from the germline V gene (reference sequence). As DNA, the CDR3 is TGTGCCAGTAGTCCCCATGGACGGCAGCTGTATGGCTACACCTTC. It specifies CASSPHGRQLYGYTF.

This clonotype occurred many times. The chain uses TRBV28 and TRBJ2-5; D not resolved. The length of the CDR3 is 11 residues. Between the trimmed V and J ends, which lost 3 bases and 10 bases, there was a span of 9 bases. Germline-derived CDR1 and CDR2 are MDHEN and SYDVKM. The CDR3, as DNA: TGTGCCAGCAGTTTCTACAGCATCCAGTACTTC. Residues: CASSFYSIQYF.

The table lists this clonotype with many counts. In nucleotides, the CDR3 is TGTGCCAGCAGCTTGTTGGGACGGCAAGAGACCCAGTACTTC. It yields the protein CASSLLGRQETQYF. This chain connects TRBV5-6 to TRBJ2-5, with D perhaps TRBD1 or TRBD2 (5 bases each). CDR3 size: 14 residues. CDR1 SGHDT and CDR2 YYEEEE come from the germline V gene. Trimming took off 1 base at V and 2 bases at J, with 9 bases between the two ends.

The rearrangement uses TRBV18 and TRBJ1-2; a weak D match, TRBD1 (6 bases). The CDR3 totals 16 residues. Between the trimmed V and J ends, which lost 2 bases and 5 bases, there was a span of 18 bases. Germline CDR1 is KGHSH and CDR2 is LQKENI. The CDR3 nucleotides are TGTGCCAGCTCACCAGACGTCACAGGGCAGGGTTATGGCTACACCTTC. It is translated as CASSPDVTGQGYGYTF.

The genes are TRBV5-1 and TRBJ1-2, with D possibly matching TRBD1 (5 bases). In germline, CDR1 is SGHRS, CDR2 YFSETQ. V dropped 0 bases and J dropped 0 bases, with 9 bases sitting between them. This CDR3 is 15 amino acids long. The CDR3 loop reads CASSLGQTTNYGYTF. CDR3 bases: TGCGCCAGCAGCTTGGGACAGACAACTAACTATGGCTACACCTTC.

This clonotype was detected many times. This chain uses TRBV12-3 or TRBV12-4 with TRBJ1-2; tentatively, D is TRBD1 (5 bases). The V end lost 3 bases, the J end lost 1 base, and 15 bases lay between the germline ends. CDR3 length: 16 residues. The CDR3 coding sequence is TGTGCCAGCAGTTTTCAGGTGTTGACAGTTAACTATGGCTACACCTTC. This gives the protein CASSFQVLTVNYGYTF.

This clonotype was counted at least ten times. The chain uses TRBV27 and TRBJ1-2; D possibly corresponds to TRBD1 (5 bases). Germline V gives CDR1 MNHEY, CDR2 SMNVEV (reference sequence). The CDR3 extends over 14 amino acids. With 6 bases removed from V and 4 bases from J, the gap between germline ends came to 15 bases. The CDR3 loop is CASRKGTASYGYTF. CDR3 coding DNA: TGTGCCAGCAGAAAAGGGACGGCATCCTATGGCTACACCTTC.

As DNA, the CDR3 is TGCGCCAGCAGCTTTGGGTCAGGGTTTCATCAAGAGACCCAGTACTTC. As protein: CASSFGSGFHQETQYF. The rearrangement joins TRBV5-1 to TRBJ2-5, with a tentative D call TRBD1 (5 bases). V was pared by 2 bases and J by 2 bases, with 16 bases between. The germline CDR1 and CDR2 sequences are SGHRS and YFSETQ. The CDR3 is 16 amino acids.

The chain has TRBV28 and TRBJ1-1, with 8 bases identical to TRBD1. The CDR3 covers 15 residues. Germline trimming cut 7 bases from V and 1 base from J; bases unmatched to any gene: 8. Germline loops: CDR1 MDHEN, CDR2 SYDVKM. CDR3 loop: CASKGQDQGNTEAFF. CDR3 nucleotides: TGTGCCAGCAAGGGACAGGACCAGGGGAACACTGAAGCTTTCTTT.

CDR3 in DNA: TGTGCCAGCAGTTCGGCACGGGCCGCCTACGAGCAGTACTTC. As protein: CASSSARAAYEQYF. The chain carries TRBV6-5 and TRBJ2-7, with unresolved D. Trimming cost V 4 bases and J 2 bases, with 12 bases left between them. This CDR3 has 14 amino acids. Germline V lookup: CDR1 MNHEY, CDR2 SVGAGI.

This clonotype was found many times. The chain has TRBV3-1 and TRBJ1-1; D may be TRBD1 (5 bases). CDR1 LGHDT and CDR2 YNNKEL come from the germline V gene (reference sequence). V dropped 6 bases and J dropped 0 bases, with 8 bases sitting between them. The CDR3 totals 13 residues. The CDR3: CASRTEMNTEAFF. DNA for the CDR3: TGTGCCAGCAGGACAGAGATGAACACTGAAGCTTTCTTT.

This clonotype was counted between two and nine times. A clone one base away is much larger, so this may be a read error. No conserved phenylalanine or tryptophan ends this CDR3, so it is likely a read error. This chain uses TRBV27 with TRBJ1-1; 8 bases map to TRBD1. Looked up from germline, CDR1 is MNHEY and CDR2 is SMNVEV (reference sequence). CDR3 length: 14 residues. Trimming took 6 bases from V and 1 from J; bases not matched to a gene: 4. In DNA, the CDR3 is TGTGCCAGCAGACCGACAGGGGAGAACACTGAAGCTTTCCTT. Amino acid sequence: CASRPTGENTEAFL.

This clonotype was detected ten times or more. The chain is built from TRBV20-1 and TRBJ1-5; D not certain. This CDR3 has 12 amino acids. The V and J ends lost 0 bases and 4 bases respectively, with 4 bases between them. Per the germline V gene, CDR1 is DFQATT and CDR2 is SNEGSKA (reference sequence). CDR3: CSARDVNQPQHF. Written as DNA, the CDR3 is TGCAGTGCTAGAGACGTGAATCAGCCCCAGCATTTT.

This clonotype came up many times. The chain uses TRBV10-3 and TRBJ2-5, with a tentative D call TRBD1 (6 bases). Germline lookup yields CDR1 ENHRY and CDR2 SYGVKD. This CDR3 comprises 13 residues. Trimming stripped 3 bases from V and 3 bases from J, with 8 bases between. CDR3 DNA: TGTGCCATCAGTGATACAGGGAAAGAGACCCAGTACTTC. As protein: CAISDTGKETQYF.

This clonotype was seen a few times. This chain links TRBV4-1 with TRBJ2-2, with D uncertain. CDR1 is MGHRA and CDR2 is YSYEKL in the germline V gene. The CDR3 is 17 amino acids. The V and J ends lost 4 bases and 0 bases respectively, with 15 bases between them. The CDR3 here is CASSPGRFFSNTGELFF. In DNA, the CDR3 is TGCGCCAGCAGCCCTGGACGGTTCTTCTCGAACACCGGGGAGCTGTTTTTT.

The table lists this clonotype with many counts. The V and J genes are TRBV5-6 and TRBJ2-7; 8 nucleotides line up with TRBD2. The V gene's germline CDR1 is SGHDT and CDR2 YYEEEE. Losses at the gene ends were 3 bases for V and 5 bases for J; bases not matched to a gene: 4. The CDR3 has 13 amino acids. Here the CDR3 reads CASSYGTRDEQYF. The CDR3 DNA reads TGTGCCAGCAGCTATGGGACTAGGGACGAGCAGTACTTC.

This clonotype was seen at least ten times. The chain carries TRBV10-3 and TRBJ1-2; a possible D gene is TRBD1 (5 bases). Germline values: CDR1 ENHRY, CDR2 SYGVKD. This CDR3 spans 17 amino acids. Trimming removed 2 bases from V and 0 bases from J, with 16 bases in between. In DNA, the CDR3 is TGTGCCATCAGTGAGCTTGGGCAGGGAAATACTAACTATGGCTACACCTTC. Protein: CAISELGQGNTNYGYTF.

This sequence joins TRBV6-5 and TRBJ2-2; 7 bases map to TRBD1. The CDR3 sequence is 15 residues long. V dropped 8 bases and J dropped 0; count of bases not matched to a gene: 6. The germline gives CDR1 MNHEY, CDR2 SVGAGI. The CDR3 spells CASGHRGTNTGELFF. In nucleotides, the CDR3 is TGTGCCAGCGGTCACAGGGGAACGAACACCGGGGAGCTGTTTTTT.